This entry features one TCR beta chain sequence. Germline V gives CDR1 KGHSH, CDR2 LQKENI. Losses at the gene ends were 3 bases for V and 5 bases for J; bases not matched to a gene: 1. CDR3 length equals 13 residues. Repertoires were generated with immunoSEQ multiplex PCR, while TCRdb's copy carries only in-frame clones and drops some. The sample shows approximately 110,000 clones, 80% to 85% of them seen only once. The sample originates from a study of blood T cell repertoires in COVID-19. This TCR was sampled from a woman in her 70s with acute or convalescent COVID-19. The specimen sequenced was peripheral blood. This rearrangement joins TRBV18 to TRBJ2-1, with 7 bases lining up with TRBD1. CDR3 protein: CASSPGTDNEQFF. For the CDR3, the DNA is TGTGCCAGCTCACCCGGGACAGACAATGAGCAGTTCTTC.